Listed below are T cell receptor beta chains from one sample, sequenced in a study of blood T cell repertoires in COVID-19. Clones were sequenced by immunoSEQ multiplex PCR, and TCRdb holds only the in-frame ones, with some missing. Among 60,000 to 75,000 clones listed, 70% to 90% were seen once. The specimen was peripheral blood. Every receptor here comes from a human donor in a cohort sampled during active COVID-19. Both conserved end residues are trimmed from each CDR3.

V gene,J gene,CDR3 protein
TRBV6-5,TRBJ2-7,ASRLQGPYEQY
TRBV5-1,TRBJ1-1,ASSSQGEDTEAF
TRBV2,TRBJ1-1,ASSEKVGLVAF
TRBV4-3,TRBJ2-1,ASSQRHGYYNEQF
TRBV5-1,TRBJ2-1,ASSLATGAYNEQF
TRBV6-5,TRBJ2-3,ASRRRGLSTDTQY
TRBV19,TRBJ1-1,ASKAGEAF
TRBV9,TRBJ2-1,ASSPIASGGASNEQF
TRBV3-1/TRBV3-2,TRBJ2-2,ASSQLAGGGELF
TRBV11-3,TRBJ2-5,ASSRHRGETQY
TRBV9,TRBJ1-2,ASRGQGRNYGYT
TRBV5-1,TRBJ1-6,ASSPSGGNSPLH
TRBV11-2,TRBJ1-2,ASSLNPGKGGYT
TRBV7-9,TRBJ1-2,ASSSPPGASRYGYT
TRBV4-1,TRBJ2-7,ASSQVLAGSYEQY
TRBV6-5,TRBJ1-2,ASSSGQGGYYGYT
TRBV5-1,TRBJ1-2,ASRFGQGPYGYT
TRBV5-8,TRBJ1-3,ASSFTGLASGNTIY
TRBV6-2/TRBV6-3,TRBJ2-7,ASSTQGFEQY
TRBV10-2,TRBJ1-2,ASSESTGQNYGYT
TRBV5-5,TRBJ2-5,ASSSRGAGGQETQY
TRBV29-1,TRBJ1-2,SVAGFDGYT
TRBV10-3,TRBJ1-4,ATKEGLNEKLF
TRBV19,TRBJ1-5,ASSISTGFNQPQH
TRBV5-1,TRBJ2-2,ASSGGQGGGTGELF
TRBV5-1,TRBJ1-4,ASSLGPHNEKLF
TRBV5-8,TRBJ1-1,ASRFPGLNTEAF
TRBV11-2,TRBJ2-5,ASSLGQGIRETQY
TRBV11-3,TRBJ1-6,ASSRTGDNSPLH
TRBV7-2,TRBJ2-5,ASSVAGVWETQY
TRBV19,TRBJ1-1,ASSIGGFTEAF
TRBV5-4,TRBJ2-3,ASSLVGTDTQY
TRBV7-7,TRBJ2-2,ASSSGTGGNTGELF